The 23 T cell receptor beta chains below come from one sample, sequenced in a study of T cells in tuberculosis. Profiled with immunoSEQ multiplex PCR; TCRdb holds only in-frame clones, not every one. The data show roughly 41,000 clones, about 94% seen once. The sample comprised PBMCs. All receptors derive from a donor aged 10-30 years with latent tuberculosis or without tuberculosis infection. Some clones in this sample may be carry-over from other donors' samples.

The chain recombines TRBV28 with TRBJ1-2; the D gene is possibly TRBD1 (5 bases). Germline V gene sequence: CDR1 MDHEN, CDR2 SYDVKM. Trimming took 3 bases from V and 4 from J, leaving 15 bases between them. The CDR3 extends over 15 amino acids. CDR3 residues: CASSFTGDPLYGYTF. DNA of the CDR3: TGTGCCAGCAGTTTTACGGGGGATCCTCTCTATGGCTACACCTTC.

The chain couples TRBV19 to TRBJ1-5; no reliable D call. The V end lost 1 base, the J end lost 3 bases, and 10 bases lay between the germline ends. CDR1 is LNHDA and CDR2 is SQIVND in the germline V gene (reference sequence). The CDR3 loop spans 15 amino acids. The CDR3 bases are TGTGCCAGTAGTATAGTTGGGCAGATCAATCAGCCCCAGCATTTT. Translation: CASSIVGQINQPQHF.

This chain links TRBV12-5 with TRBJ1-6; unclear D gene. Trimming cost V 4 bases and J 10 bases, with 11 bases left between them. The CDR3 loop spans 13 amino acids. In germline, CDR1 is LGHNT, CDR2 FRNRAP. CDR3 DNA sequence: TGTGCTAGTGGTTGGGAGACGGGGTCACCCCTCCACTTT. This gives the protein CASGWETGSPLHF.

The chain's CDR3 is CAISFGSSTDTQYF. CDR3 in DNA: TGTGCCATCAGTTTTGGGAGTTCCACAGATACGCAGTATTTT. This chain uses TRBV10-3 with TRBJ2-3; a possible D gene is TRBD2 (5 bases). This CDR3 is built from 14 residues. CDR1 is ENHRY and CDR2 is SYGVKD in the germline V gene. Trimming shortened V by 5 bases and J by 2 bases, and 11 bases separated the two germline ends.

The chain carries TRBV5-1 and TRBJ1-4; the D is unclear. V was pared by 3 bases and J by 3 bases, with 18 bases between. CDR1 SGHRS and CDR2 YFSETQ come from the germline V gene. The CDR3 runs 17 residues. CDR3 in amino acids: CASSSAAYSEPNEKLFF. In nucleotides, the CDR3 is TGCGCCAGCAGCTCGGCCGCGTACAGTGAGCCTAATGAAAAACTGTTTTTT.

The chain links TRBV27 to TRBJ1-4, with no clear D. The CDR3 extends over 14 amino acids. V was shortened by 4 bases and J by 1 base, with 7 bases between the two germline ends. Germline CDR1 reads MNHEY; CDR2 reads SMNVEV (reference sequence). CDR3 sequence (DNA): TGTGCCAGCAGTTCCTACGAAACTAATGAAAAACTGTTTTTT. Translating it yields CASSSYETNEKLFF. Filled out from reference TRBV27 and TRBJ1-4, the complete variable domain reads EAQVTQNPRYLITVTGKKLTVTCSQNMNHEYMSWYRQDPGLGLRQIYYSMNVEVTDKGDVPEGYKVSRKEKRNFPLILESPSPNQTSLYFCASSSYETNEKLFFGSGTQLSVL.

This chain connects TRBV5-1 to TRBJ1-2; D not certain. V was cut by 0 bases and J by 7 bases, with 4 bases left in between. The germline gives CDR1 SGHRS, CDR2 YFSETQ. The CDR3 contains 11 residues. CDR3 sequence (DNA): TGCGCCAGCAGCTTGGACACTGGCTACACCTTC. Encoded protein: CASSLDTGYTF.

This clone appeared once. The chain couples TRBV28 to TRBJ1-2; possibly TRBD1 for D (5 bases). Germline lookup yields CDR1 MDHEN and CDR2 SYDVKM. V lost 8 bases to trimming and J lost 5 bases, with 18 bases between them. There are 14 residues in the CDR3. The CDR3 DNA is TGTGCCAGCGTCAGAGCAGGGTATGAGTATGGCTACACCTTC. Translated, it gives CASVRAGYEYGYTF.

Concerning this clone: At one end the junction does not follow the germline gene, possibly because of a read error. This chain joins TRBV5-4 and TRBJ1-2; 7 bases fit TRBD1. There are 14 residues in the CDR3. The germline V gene encodes CDR1 SGHNT and CDR2 YYREEE (reference sequence). The CDR3, as DNA: TGTGCCAGTAGCTTGCAGGGGGAAGTTCGTGGCTACACCTTC. Residues: CASSLQGEVRGYTF.

This chain links TRBV7-2 with TRBJ1-5; the D is unclear. Trimming took off 5 bases at V and 0 bases at J, with 11 bases between the two ends. The CDR3 has 15 amino acids. Germline CDR1 SGHTA, CDR2 FQGNSA. The CDR3 protein is CASSATPGSNQPQHF. The CDR3 DNA is TGTGCCAGCAGCGCCACACCGGGTAGCAATCAGCCCCAGCATTTT.

This rearrangement joins TRBV5-1 to TRBJ2-2; 7 bases are shared with TRBD1. The germline CDR1 and CDR2 sequences are SGHRS and YFSETQ. J lost 2 bases, V lost 0 bases, and 4 bases had no gene match. CDR3 length: 16 residues. The CDR3 DNA reads as TGCGCCAGCAGCTTGGCCGACAGGGCTAACACCGGGGAGCTGTTTTTT. Residues: CASSLADRANTGELFF.

The chain is built from TRBV7-2 and TRBJ1-3; D is perhaps TRBD1 (5 bases). Trimming took 7 bases from V and 0 from J, leaving 16 bases between them. From germline, CDR1 is SGHTA and CDR2 FQGNSA. CDR3 size: 16 residues. Here the CDR3 DNA reads TGTGCCAGCACCCCCGAGACAGCCTACTCTGGAAACACCATATATTTT. Translated: CASTPETAYSGNTIYF.

The genes are TRBV27 and TRBJ1-5, with D uncertain. The V end was cut by 3 bases, the J end by 4 bases, with 7 bases between. This CDR3 has 13 amino acids. Germline CDR1 MNHEY, CDR2 SMNVEV (reference sequence). The CDR3 protein is CASSLAGNQPQHF. In DNA form, the CDR3 reads TGTGCCAGCAGTTTGGCGGGAAATCAGCCCCAGCATTTT.

The chain carries TRBV5-8 and TRBJ1-4, with 7 positions matching TRBD1. Germline CDR1 and CDR2: SGHTS and YDEGEE. The V segment lost 4 bases and the J segment 3 bases; nucleotides outside the gene matches: 6. This CDR3 has 15 residues. CDR3 nucleotide sequence: TGTGCCAGCAGCACTGGGACAGCACCTAATGAAAAACTGTTTTTT. Protein product: CASSTGTAPNEKLFF.

This sequence joins TRBV6-1 and TRBJ2-6; no reliable D call. Germline V CDR1 and CDR2: MNHNS, SASEGT. This CDR3 has 13 amino acids. Trimming took off 7 bases at V and 0 bases at J, with 4 bases between the two ends. The CDR3 nucleotides read TGTGCCAGCACAGGCTCTGGGGCCAACGTCCTGACTTTC. Translated: CASTGSGANVLTF.

The chain uses TRBV7-2 and TRBJ2-7; D gene ambiguous. Between the trimmed V and J ends, which lost 0 bases and 0 bases, there was a span of 6 bases. Germline values: CDR1 SGHTA, CDR2 FQGNSA. The length of the CDR3 is 14 residues. The CDR3 is CASSLAVSSYEQYF. CDR3 nucleotide sequence: TGTGCCAGCAGCTTAGCAGTCAGCTCCTACGAGCAGTACTTC.

The V and J genes are TRBV19 and TRBJ1-2; D possibly corresponds to TRBD1 (5 bases). The CDR3 totals 15 residues. CDR1 is LNHDA and CDR2 is SQIVND in the germline V gene (reference sequence). Trimming cost V 7 bases and J 3 bases, with 18 bases left between them. Here the CDR3 reads CASTPRGGSYYGYTF. The CDR3 DNA follows: TGTGCCAGTACCCCCCGGGGGGGTTCCTACTATGGCTACACCTTC. The full variable domain, in which reference TRBV19 and TRBJ1-2 provide the parts outside the CDR3, is DGGITQSPKYLFRKEGQNVTLSCEQNLNHDAMYWYRQDPGQGLRLIYYSQIVNDFQKGDIAEGYSVSREKKESFPLTVTSAQKNPTAFYLCASTPRGGSYYGYTFGSGTRLTVV.

DNA for the CDR3: TGCGCCAGCAGCCAAGGACAGGCCAGCTCCTACGAGCAGTACTTC. Amino acid sequence: CASSQGQASSYEQYF. The rearrangement uses TRBV4-3 and TRBJ2-7, with a possible D match to TRBD1 (6 bases). This CDR3 region has 15 residues. Germline CDR1 is LGHNA and CDR2 is YSLEER. V gave up 1 base and J gave up 0 bases, with 10 bases separating them.

V is TRBV5-4 and J is TRBJ2-2; unclear D gene. V lost 0 bases and J 1 base, leaving 10 bases between the germline ends. Germline V gene data show CDR1 as SGHNT and CDR2 as YYREEE (reference sequence). CDR3 length equals 16 residues. CDR3 region: CASSLGADMNTGELFF. CDR3 DNA sequence: TGTGCCAGCAGCTTGGGGGCCGATATGAACACCGGGGAGCTGTTTTTT.

This chain links TRBV9 with TRBJ1-2; D remains ambiguous. V was pared by 0 bases and J by 5 bases, with 5 bases between. Germline CDR1 reads SGDLS; CDR2 reads YYNGEE. This CDR3 is built from 12 residues. CDR3 DNA sequence: TGTGCCAGCAGCGTAGGAGTTTATGGCTACACCTTC. The encoded protein is CASSVGVYGYTF.

The CDR3 DNA reads as TGTGCCAGCAGCTCCCCGACGGGGAGCGGCTACACCTTC. This sequence encodes CASSSPTGSGYTF. The chain has TRBV7-2 and TRBJ1-2; no definite D call. Per germline, CDR1 SGHTA and CDR2 FQGNSA. The germline V and J ends were trimmed by 4 bases and 8 bases, with 14 bases remaining between them. The CDR3 runs to 13 residues. The full variable domain, rest sourced from reference TRBV7-2 and TRBJ1-2, is GAGVSQSPSNKVTEKGKDVELRCDPISGHTALYWYRQSLGQGLEFLIYFQGNSAPDKSGLPSDRFSAERTGGSVSTLTIQRTQQEDSAVYLCASSSPTGSGYTFGSGTRLTVV.

V usage is TRBV6-6 and J usage is TRBJ2-2; tentative D call: TRBD2 (6 bases). Trimming cost V 8 bases and J 2 bases, with 12 bases left between them. The germline gives CDR1 MNHNY, CDR2 SVGAGI (reference sequence). The length of the CDR3 is 14 residues. The CDR3 protein is CASAPGDNTGELFF. The CDR3 DNA follows: TGTGCCAGCGCCCCGGGGGACAACACCGGGGAGCTGTTTTTT.

The chain couples TRBV4-1 to TRBJ2-2; 14 positions match TRBD2. J was trimmed by 12 bases and V by 4 bases; bases with no gene match: 16. Germline-derived CDR1 and CDR2 are MGHRA and YSYEKL. The CDR3 runs to 18 residues. This chain's CDR3 is CASSPSGTSGGLQLQLFF. The CDR3 region has the DNA TGCGCCAGCAGCCCTAGCGGGACTAGCGGGGGCCTACAGTTGCAGCTGTTTTTT.